This TCR beta chain comes out of a study of T cell changes during pregnancy in multiple sclerosis. Sequencing used immunoSEQ multiplex PCR; TCRdb keeps in-frame clones, though not all of them. This sample has tens of thousands of clones, with approximately 94% found just once. This clone was seen just once. The germline gives CDR1 MDHEN, CDR2 SYDVKM. After removal of 6 bases from V and 4 bases from J, the junction contained 9 bases not matched to a gene. CDR3 size: 14 residues. The rearrangement links TRBV28 to TRBJ2-7; 7 nucleotides line up with TRBD1. The specimen comprised peripheral blood, sampled before pregnancy. The clonotype originates from a female donor with multiple sclerosis, enrolled in a pregnancy study. In nucleotides, the CDR3 is TGTGCCAGCAGCCAAGGGACAGACCCTTACGAGCAGTACTTC. It codes for CASSQGTDPYEQYF.